Sequencing of this T cell receptor (beta chain) was carried out in a study of memory CD4+ T cells and cytomegalovirus serostatus. Study at large: Healthy Belgian adult donors included roughly ten CMV-positive and some 23 CMV-negative people.

Single viable CD3+CD4+CD8-CD45RO+ cells were sorted as the memory CD4+ T cells. After thawing, CD4+ T cells were positively selected. Sequenced by immunoSEQ multiplex PCR; TCRdb stores in-frame clones only, minus some. The sample contains 45,000 to 60,000 clones, around four fifths of which appear only once. This TCR was sampled from an adult in good health and CMV-seronegative. The sample was memory CD4+ T cells from blood.

CDR3 nucleotides: TGTGCCAGCAGTTTACATACTAGCGGGAAGAAAGAGCAGTACTTC. It specifies CASSLHTSGKKEQYF. The V call is TRBV28, the J call TRBJ2-7, with 10 bases fitting TRBD2. Trimming removed 2 bases from V and 7 bases from J; junction bases left unmatched: 8. Per germline, CDR1 MDHEN and CDR2 SYDVKM. This CDR3 region has 15 residues.